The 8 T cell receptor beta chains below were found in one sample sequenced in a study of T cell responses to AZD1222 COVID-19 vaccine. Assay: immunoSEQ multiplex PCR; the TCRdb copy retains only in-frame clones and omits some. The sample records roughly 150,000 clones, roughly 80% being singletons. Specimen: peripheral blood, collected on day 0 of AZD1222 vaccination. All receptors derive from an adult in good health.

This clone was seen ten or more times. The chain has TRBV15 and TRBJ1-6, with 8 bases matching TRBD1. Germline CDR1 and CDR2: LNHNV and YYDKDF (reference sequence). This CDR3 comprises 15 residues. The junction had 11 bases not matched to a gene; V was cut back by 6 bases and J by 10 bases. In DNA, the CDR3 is TGTGCCACCAGGGTTTTTCAGGGGGCAGAATCACCCCTCCACTTT. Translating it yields CATRVFQGAESPLHF.

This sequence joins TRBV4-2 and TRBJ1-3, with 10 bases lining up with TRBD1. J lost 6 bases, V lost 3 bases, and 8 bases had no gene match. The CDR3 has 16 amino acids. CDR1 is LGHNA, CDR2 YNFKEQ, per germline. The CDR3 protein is CASSQGGTGAINTIYF. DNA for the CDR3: TGTGCCAGCAGCCAGGGCGGGACAGGGGCCATAAACACCATATATTTT.

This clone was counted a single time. The CDR3 is CASSPQGGSGTEAFF. In DNA, the CDR3 is TGTGCCAGCTCCCCGCAGGGGGGATCTGGAACTGAAGCTTTCTTT. The chain recombines TRBV18 with TRBJ1-1; 7 bases agree with TRBD1. The CDR3 spans 15 residues. Germline CDR1 is KGHSH and CDR2 is LQKENI. Trimming removed 6 bases from V and 5 bases from J; junction bases left unmatched: 12.

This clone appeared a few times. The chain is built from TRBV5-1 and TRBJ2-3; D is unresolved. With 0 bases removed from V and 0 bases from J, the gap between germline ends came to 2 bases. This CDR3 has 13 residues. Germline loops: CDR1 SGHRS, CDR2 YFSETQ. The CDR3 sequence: CASSLDSTDTQYF. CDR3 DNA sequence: TGCGCCAGCAGCTTGGACAGCACAGATACGCAGTATTTT.

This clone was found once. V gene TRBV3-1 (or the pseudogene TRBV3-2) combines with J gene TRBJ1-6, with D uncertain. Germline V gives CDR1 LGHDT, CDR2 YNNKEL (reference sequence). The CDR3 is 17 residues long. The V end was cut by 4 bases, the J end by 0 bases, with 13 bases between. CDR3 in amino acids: CASSRGFFSSYNSPLHF. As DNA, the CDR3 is TGTGCCAGCAGCCGGGGTTTCTTTAGCTCCTATAATTCACCCCTCCACTTT.

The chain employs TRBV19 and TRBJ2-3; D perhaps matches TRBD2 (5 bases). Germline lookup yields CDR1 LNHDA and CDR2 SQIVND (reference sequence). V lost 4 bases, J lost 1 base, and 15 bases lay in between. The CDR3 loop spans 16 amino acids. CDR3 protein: CASSTRGGSGTDTQYF. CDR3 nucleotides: TGTGCCAGTAGTACCCGTGGCGGGTCGGGCACAGATACGCAGTATTTT.

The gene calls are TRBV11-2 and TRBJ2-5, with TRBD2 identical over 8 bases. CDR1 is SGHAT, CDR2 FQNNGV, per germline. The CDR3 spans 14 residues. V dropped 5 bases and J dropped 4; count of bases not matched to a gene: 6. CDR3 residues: CASSLTSGRETQYF. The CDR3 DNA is TGTGCCAGCAGCCTAACTAGCGGACGAGAGACCCAGTACTTC. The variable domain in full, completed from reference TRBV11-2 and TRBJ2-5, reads EAGVAQSPRYKIIEKRQSVAFWCNPISGHATLYWYQQILGQGPKLLIQFQNNGVVDDSQLPKDRFSAERLKGVDSTLKIQPAKLEDSAVYLCASSLTSGRETQYFGPGTRLLVL.

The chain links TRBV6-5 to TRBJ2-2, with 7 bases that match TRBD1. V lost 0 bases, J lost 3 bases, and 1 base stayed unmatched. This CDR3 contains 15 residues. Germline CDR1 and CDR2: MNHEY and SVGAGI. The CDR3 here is CASSYSGGDTGELFF. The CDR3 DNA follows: TGTGCCAGCAGTTACTCAGGGGGCGACACCGGGGAGCTGTTTTTT.